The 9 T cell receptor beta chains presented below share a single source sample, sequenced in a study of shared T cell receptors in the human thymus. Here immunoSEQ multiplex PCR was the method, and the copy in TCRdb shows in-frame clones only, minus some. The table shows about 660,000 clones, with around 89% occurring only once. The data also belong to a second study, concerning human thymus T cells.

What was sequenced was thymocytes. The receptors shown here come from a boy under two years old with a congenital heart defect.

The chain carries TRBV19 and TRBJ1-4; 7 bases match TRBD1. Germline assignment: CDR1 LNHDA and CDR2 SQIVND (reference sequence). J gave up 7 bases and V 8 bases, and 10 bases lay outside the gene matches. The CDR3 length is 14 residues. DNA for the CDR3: TGTGCCAGTCTCCGACAGGGAATACGTGAAAAACTGTTTTTT. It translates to CASLRQGIREKLFF.

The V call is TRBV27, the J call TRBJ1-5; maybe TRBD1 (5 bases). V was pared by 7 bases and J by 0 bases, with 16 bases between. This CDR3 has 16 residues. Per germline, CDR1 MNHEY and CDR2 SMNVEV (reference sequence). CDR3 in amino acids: CASTVQDYPSNQPQHF. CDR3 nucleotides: TGTGCCAGCACCGTACAGGACTATCCTAGCAATCAGCCCCAGCATTTT.

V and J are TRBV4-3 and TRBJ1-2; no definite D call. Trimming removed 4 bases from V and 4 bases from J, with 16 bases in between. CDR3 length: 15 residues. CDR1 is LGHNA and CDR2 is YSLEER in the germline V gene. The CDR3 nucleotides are TGCGCCAGCAGCCTAACAGACAAGTTCCTCTATGGCTACACCTTC. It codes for CASSLTDKFLYGYTF.

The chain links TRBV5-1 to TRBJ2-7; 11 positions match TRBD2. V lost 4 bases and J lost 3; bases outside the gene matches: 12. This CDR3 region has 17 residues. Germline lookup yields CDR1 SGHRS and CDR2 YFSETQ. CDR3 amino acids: CASSPGRLAGWGYEQYF. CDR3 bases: TGCGCCAGCAGCCCCGGAAGACTAGCGGGGTGGGGCTACGAGCAGTACTTC.

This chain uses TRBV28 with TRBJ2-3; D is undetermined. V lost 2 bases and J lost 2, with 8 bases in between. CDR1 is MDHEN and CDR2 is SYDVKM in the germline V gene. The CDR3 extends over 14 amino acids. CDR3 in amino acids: CASSLGRSTDTQYF. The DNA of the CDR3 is TGTGCCAGCAGTTTAGGCAGGTCCACAGATACGCAGTATTTT. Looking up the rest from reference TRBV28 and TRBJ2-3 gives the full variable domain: DVKVTQSSRYLVKRTGEKVFLECVQDMDHENMFWYRQDPGLGLRLIYFSYDVKMKEKGDIPEGYSVSREKKERFSLILESASTNQTSMYLCASSLGRSTDTQYFGPGTRLTVL.

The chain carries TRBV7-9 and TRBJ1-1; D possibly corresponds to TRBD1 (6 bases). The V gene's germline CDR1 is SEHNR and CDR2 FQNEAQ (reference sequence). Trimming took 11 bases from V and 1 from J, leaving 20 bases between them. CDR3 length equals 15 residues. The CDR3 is CAPRRVYRENTEAFF. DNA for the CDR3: TGTGCCCCCCGGCGAGTTTACAGGGAGAACACTGAAGCTTTCTTT.

As DNA, the CDR3 is TGCAGCGTTGAGGTTCGGGACAGGACTACGAACACCGGGGAGCTGTTTTTT. Translating gives CSVEVRDRTTNTGELFF. V and J are TRBV29-1 and TRBJ2-2, with 8 bases that match TRBD1. V trimming: 3 bases; J trimming: 0 bases; junction bases outside the gene matches: 9. Germline V lookup: CDR1 SQVTM, CDR2 ANQGSEA. The CDR3 spans 17 residues.

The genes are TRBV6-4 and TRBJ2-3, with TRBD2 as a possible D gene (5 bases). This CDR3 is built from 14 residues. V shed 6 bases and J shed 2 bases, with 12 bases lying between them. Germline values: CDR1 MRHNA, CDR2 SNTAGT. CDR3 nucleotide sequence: TGTGCCAGCAGGCGAGGGAAGGACACAGATACGCAGTATTTT. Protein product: CASRRGKDTDTQYF.

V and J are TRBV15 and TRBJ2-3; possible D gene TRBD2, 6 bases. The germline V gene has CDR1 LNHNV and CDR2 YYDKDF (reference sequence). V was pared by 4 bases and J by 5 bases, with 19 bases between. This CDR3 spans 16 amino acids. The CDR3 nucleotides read TGTGCCACCAGCAACGAGGCCACGGAGGGCGGAGATACGCAGTATTTT. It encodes CATSNEATEGGDTQYF.